The rows below give T cell receptor beta chains drawn from one sample of a study of blood T cell repertoires in COVID-19. Sequenced by immunoSEQ multiplex PCR; TCRdb stores in-frame clones only, minus some. The sample has more than 450,000 clones, roughly 87% seen once. Sequencing used PBMCs or T cells enriched from blood (not recorded which). These receptors were taken from a woman under 30 who had recovered from COVID-19. The CDR3 runs from the conserved cysteine through the conserved F or W. The D gene is left open where the match is weak. Clone size, where shown, is once, few, many, or a class for clones that have expanded.

>-|-|14|TRBV5-1|TRBJ2-2
CASMEASNTGELFF
TGCGCCAGCATGGAAGCGTCGAACACCGGGGAGCTGTTTTTT
>TRBD1|-|11|TRBV30|TRBJ1-2
CAGYRGNGYTF
TGTGCCGGCTACAGGGGTAATGGCTACACCTTC
>TRBD1|-|16|TRBV4-2|TRBJ1-2
CASSQDPAGGNYGYTF
TGTGCCAGCAGCCAAGATCCGGCAGGGGGTAACTATGGCTACACCTTC
>-|once|13|TRBV2|TRBJ2-5
CASSDRQRETQYF
TGTGCCAGCAGTGACCGGCAGAGGGAGACCCAGTACTTC
>TRBD1|-|14|TRBV5-1|TRBJ2-7
CASSLGQGAYEQYF
TGCGCCAGCAGCTTGGGACAGGGGGCCTACGAGCAGTACTTC
>-|-|14|TRBV5-1|TRBJ1-2
CASSLEGPNYGYTF
TGCGCCAGCAGCTTGGAGGGGCCTAACTATGGCTACACCTTC
>-|-|14|TRBV5-6|TRBJ1-1
CASSPPQANTEAFF
TGTGCCAGCAGCCCCCCACAGGCGAACACTGAAGCTTTCTTT
>TRBD2|-|13|TRBV14|TRBJ2-1
CASSRGGYNEQFF
TGTGCCAGCAGCCGGGGGGGGTACAATGAGCAGTTCTTC
>TRBD2|-|16|TRBV4-2|TRBJ2-3
CASSQSLAGVTDTQYF
TGTGCCAGCAGCCAAAGCCTAGCGGGGGTCACAGATACGCAGTATTTT
>-|-|12|TRBV28|TRBJ2-7
CASRTPLYEQYF
TGTGCCAGCCGGACTCCCCTCTACGAGCAGTACTTC
>-|-|16|TRBV4-1|TRBJ2-7
CASSLHQDVSSYEQYF
TGCGCCAGCAGCCTCCATCAGGATGTCTCTTCCTACGAGCAGTACTTC
>-|-|14|TRBV6-4|TRBJ2-2
CASSETIEARELFF
TGTGCCAGCAGTGAAACTATCGAGGCTCGGGAGCTGTTTTTT
>TRBD2|-|15|TRBV7-2|TRBJ2-5
CASSRASGGGETQYF
TGTGCCAGCAGCCGTGCTAGCGGGGGAGGAGAGACCCAGTACTTC
>-|-|15|TRBV25-1|TRBJ1-1
CASTPRGGRNTEAFF
TGTGCCAGCACCCCCCGTGGGGGGAGGAACACTGAAGCTTTCTTT
>-|-|15|TRBV5-6|TRBJ1-6
CASSQSRAGPSPLHF
TGTGCCAGCAGCCAGAGCAGGGCAGGGCCATCACCCCTCCACTTT
>-|-|14|TRBV24-1|TRBJ2-7
CATSDETRTDEQYF
TGTGCCACCAGTGATGAGACTAGAACGGACGAGCAGTACTTC
>-|-|14|TRBV5-1|TRBJ1-1
CASTLQGVNTEAFF
TGCGCCAGCACCCTACAAGGAGTGAACACTGAAGCTTTCTTT
>-|-|15|TRBV28|TRBJ1-5
CASRKQGSSNQPQHF
TGTGCCAGCAGGAAACAGGGTTCTAGCAATCAGCCCCAGCATTTT
>-|-|13|TRBV3-1/TRBV3-2|TRBJ1-5
CASSQTIHGAQHF
TGTGCCAGCAGCCAGACTATACACGGAGCCCAGCATTTT
>-|-|15|TRBV6-1|TRBJ1-4
CASSEQALSGEKLFF
TGTGCCAGCAGTGAACAGGCCCTATCGGGGGAAAAACTGTTTTTT
>-|-|17|TRBV4-1|TRBJ2-4
CASSQVPQPLAKNIQYF
TGCGCCAGCAGCCAAGTCCCACAGCCTTTAGCCAAAAACATTCAGTACTTC
>-|-|13|TRBV3-1/TRBV3-2|TRBJ2-3
CASSQARGDTQYF
TGTGCCAGCAGCCAAGCGAGAGGGGATACGCAGTATTTT
>TRBD1|-|16|TRBV27|TRBJ1-2
CASSLSITDRDNGYTF
TGTGCCAGCAGTTTATCGATAACGGACAGGGACAATGGCTACACCTTC
>-|-|13|TRBV5-1|TRBJ1-2
CASSRDWHYGYTF
TGCGCCAGCAGCCGGGACTGGCACTATGGCTACACCTTC
>TRBD1|-|15|TRBV6-5|TRBJ1-1
CASRRPRDRGTEAFF
TGTGCCAGCAGACGCCCCCGGGACAGGGGTACTGAAGCTTTCTTT
>TRBD1|-|13|TRBV13|TRBJ1-2
CASSLGQGAGYTF
TGTGCCAGCAGCTTAGGCCAGGGGGCTGGCTACACCTTC
>-|-|15|TRBV7-2|TRBJ2-5
CASSLGLPNQETQYF
TGTGCCAGCAGCTTAGGTCTCCCTAACCAAGAGACCCAGTACTTC
>TRBD2|-|18|TRBV4-1|TRBJ2-2
CASSRRGPNGGDTGELFF
TGCGCCAGCAGCCGCAGGGGCCCGAACGGGGGGGACACCGGGGAGCTGTTTTTT
>TRBD1|-|14|TRBV25-1|TRBJ1-1
CASSGQGRDTEAFF
TGTGCCAGCAGTGGACAGGGTAGGGACACTGAAGCTTTCTTT
>TRBD1|-|14|TRBV18|TRBJ1-5
CASSPGTGNQPQHF
TGTGCCAGCTCACCAGGGACAGGCAATCAGCCCCAGCATTTT
>-|-|16|TRBV2|TRBJ1-4
CASWGQPAATNEKLFF
TGTGCCTCCTGGGGGCAGCCGGCTGCAACTAATGAAAAACTGTTTTTT
>TRBD1|-|16|TRBV4-2|TRBJ1-2
CASSQSVGQGLYGYTF
TGTGCCAGCAGCCAAAGTGTAGGACAGGGTCTTTATGGCTACACCTTC
>-|-|13|TRBV4-1|TRBJ2-7
CASSLGRDYEQYF
TGCGCCAGCAGCCTCGGACGGGACTACGAGCAGTACTTC
>-|-|14|TRBV5-5|TRBJ2-7
CASSFAAGTYEQYF
TGTGCCAGCAGCTTCGCGGCAGGGACCTACGAGCAGTACTTC
>-|once|15|TRBV6-5|TRBJ1-5
CASSARQVGNQPQHF
TGTGCCAGCTCCGCCAGACAGGTGGGCAATCAGCCCCAGCATTTT
>TRBD1|-|15|TRBV5-4|TRBJ2-7
CASSSRLQGDDEQYF
TGTGCCAGCAGCTCGCGGCTTCAGGGGGACGACGAGCAGTACTTC
>TRBD2|few|19|TRBV3-1/TRBV3-2|TRBJ2-7
CASSHRPGTSGAGSYEQYF
TGTGCCAGCAGCCACCGTCCCGGGACTAGCGGGGCGGGCTCCTACGAGCAGTACTTC
>TRBD1|-|13|TRBV16|TRBJ1-2
CASRRDSAYGYTF
TGTGCCAGCAGGCGGGACAGCGCCTATGGCTACACCTTC
>-|-|14|TRBV4-2|TRBJ2-7
CASSRNSGTYEQYF
TGTGCCAGCAGCCGAAACAGCGGAACCTACGAGCAGTACTTC
>-|many|13|TRBV2|TRBJ1-1
CASSGWEDTEAFF
TGTGCCAGCAGTGGGTGGGAGGACACTGAAGCTTTCTTT
>TRBD1|once|16|TRBV28|TRBJ1-4
CASSLLTQGPHEKLFF
TGTGCCAGCAGTTTACTTACACAGGGGCCGCATGAAAAACTGTTTTTT
>-|-|12|TRBV9|TRBJ1-3
CASSSLGNTIYF
TGTGCCAGCAGCTCGCTCGGTAACACCATATATTTT
>-|-|13|TRBV7-6|TRBJ2-5
CASSLTVQETQYF
TGTGCCAGCAGCTTAACTGTTCAAGAGACCCAGTACTTC
>-|-|15|TRBV6-5|TRBJ2-3
CASRRRAESTDTQYF
TGTGCCAGCCGGAGGCGAGCGGAAAGCACAGATACGCAGTATTTT
>-|-|15|TRBV7-9|TRBJ2-3
CASSLQGRSTDTQYF
TGTGCCAGCAGCTTACAGGGCAGAAGCACAGATACGCAGTATTTT
>-|-|13|TRBV10-3|TRBJ1-6
CAITGRTNSPLHF
TGTGCCATCACGGGCAGGACAAATTCACCCCTCCACTTT
>-|-|13|TRBV4-1|TRBJ2-7
CASSQVHSYEQYF
TGCGCCAGCAGCCAAGTACACTCCTACGAGCAGTACTTC
>-|-|14|TRBV3-1/TRBV3-2|TRBJ1-1
CASSQRTTSTEAFF
TGTGCCAGCAGCCAACGGACTACGAGCACTGAAGCTTTCTTT
>-|few|13|TRBV30|TRBJ1-1
CAWGEIGNTEAFF
TGTGCCTGGGGGGAGATCGGAAACACTGAAGCTTTCTTT
>-|-|16|TRBV19|TRBJ1-5
CASSGRPREPAEPQHF
TGTGCCAGTAGTGGGCGTCCACGCGAACCCGCAGAGCCCCAGCATTTT
>TRBD1|-|13|TRBV27|TRBJ1-5
CARGPQGPQPQHF
TGTGCCAGGGGACCACAGGGGCCGCAACCCCAGCATTTT
>-|-|12|TRBV7-9|TRBJ2-3
CASSSVGDTQYF
TGTGCCAGCAGCTCAGTCGGGGATACGCAGTATTTT
>-|-|13|TRBV2|TRBJ1-2
CASGRVLDYGYTF
TGTGCCAGCGGTCGGGTCCTGGACTATGGCTACACCTTC